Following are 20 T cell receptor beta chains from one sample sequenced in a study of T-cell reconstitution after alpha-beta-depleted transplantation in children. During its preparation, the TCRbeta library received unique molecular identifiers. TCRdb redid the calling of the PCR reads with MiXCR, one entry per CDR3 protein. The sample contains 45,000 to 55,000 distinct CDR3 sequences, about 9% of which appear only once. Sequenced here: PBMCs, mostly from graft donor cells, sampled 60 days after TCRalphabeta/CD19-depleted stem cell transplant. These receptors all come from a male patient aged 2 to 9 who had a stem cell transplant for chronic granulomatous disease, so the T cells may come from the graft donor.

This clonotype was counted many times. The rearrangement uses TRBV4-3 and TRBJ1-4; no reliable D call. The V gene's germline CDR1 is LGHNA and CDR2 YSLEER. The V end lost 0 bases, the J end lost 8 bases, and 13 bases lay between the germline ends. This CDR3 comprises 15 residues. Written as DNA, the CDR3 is TGCGCCAGCAGCCAAGATTTGGGATCGGGAGAAAAACTGTTTTTT. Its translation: CASSQDLGSGEKLFF.

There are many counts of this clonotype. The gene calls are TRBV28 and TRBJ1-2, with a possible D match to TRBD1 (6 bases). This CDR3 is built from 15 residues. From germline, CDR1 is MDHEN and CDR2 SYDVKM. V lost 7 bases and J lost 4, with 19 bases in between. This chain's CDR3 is CASTRRDTRSYGYTF. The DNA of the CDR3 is TGTGCCAGCACGCGAAGGGACACGCGGAGCTATGGCTACACCTTC.

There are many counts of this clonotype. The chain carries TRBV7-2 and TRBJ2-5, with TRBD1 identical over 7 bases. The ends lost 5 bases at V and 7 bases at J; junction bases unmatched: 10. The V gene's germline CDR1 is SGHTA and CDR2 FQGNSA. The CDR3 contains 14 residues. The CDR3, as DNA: TGTGCCAGCAGCAAGACAGGGTTTGGAGCGACCCAGTACTTC. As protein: CASSKTGFGATQYF.

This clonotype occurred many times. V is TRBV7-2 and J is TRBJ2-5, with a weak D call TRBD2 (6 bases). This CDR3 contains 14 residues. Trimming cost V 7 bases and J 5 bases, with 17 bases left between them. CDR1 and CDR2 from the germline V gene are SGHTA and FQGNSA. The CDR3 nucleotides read TGTGCCAGCACCGGCGGAGGGTATGAGGAGACCCAGTACTTC. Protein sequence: CASTGGGYEETQYF.

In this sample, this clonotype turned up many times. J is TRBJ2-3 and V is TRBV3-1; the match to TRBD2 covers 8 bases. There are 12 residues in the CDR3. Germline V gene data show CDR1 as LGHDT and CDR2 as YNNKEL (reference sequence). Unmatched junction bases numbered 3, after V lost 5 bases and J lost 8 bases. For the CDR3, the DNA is TGTGCCAGCAGCTTCACTAGCGGTACGCAGTATTTT. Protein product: CASSFTSGTQYF.

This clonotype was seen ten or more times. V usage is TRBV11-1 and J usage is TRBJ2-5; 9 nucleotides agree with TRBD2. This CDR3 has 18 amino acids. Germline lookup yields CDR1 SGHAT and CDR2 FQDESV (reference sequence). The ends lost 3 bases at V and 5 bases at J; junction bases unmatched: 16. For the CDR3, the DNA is TGTGCCAGCAGCTTGGTGATAGGGCCTAGCGGGACGGGTGAGACCCAGTACTTC. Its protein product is CASSLVIGPSGTGETQYF.

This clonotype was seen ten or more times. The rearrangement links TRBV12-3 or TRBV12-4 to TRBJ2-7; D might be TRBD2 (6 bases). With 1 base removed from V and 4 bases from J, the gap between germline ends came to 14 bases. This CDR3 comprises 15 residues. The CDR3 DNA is TGTGCCAGCAGTTTAGGGGCAGGAGGGAAGTACGAGCAGTACTTC. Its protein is CASSLGAGGKYEQYF.

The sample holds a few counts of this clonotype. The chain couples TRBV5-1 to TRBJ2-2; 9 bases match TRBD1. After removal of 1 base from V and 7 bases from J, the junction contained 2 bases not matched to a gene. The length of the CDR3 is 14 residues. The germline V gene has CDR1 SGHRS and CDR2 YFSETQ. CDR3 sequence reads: CASSLYRGHGELFF. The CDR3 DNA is TGCGCCAGCAGCTTGTACAGGGGGCACGGGGAGCTGTTTTTT.

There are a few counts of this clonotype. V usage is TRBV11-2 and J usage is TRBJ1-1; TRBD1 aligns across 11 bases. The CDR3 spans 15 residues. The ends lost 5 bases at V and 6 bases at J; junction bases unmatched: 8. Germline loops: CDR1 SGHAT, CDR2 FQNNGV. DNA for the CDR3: TGTGCCAGCAGCCCCTCCGGGACAGGGGGGGCTGAAGCTTTCTTT. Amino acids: CASSPSGTGGAEAFF.

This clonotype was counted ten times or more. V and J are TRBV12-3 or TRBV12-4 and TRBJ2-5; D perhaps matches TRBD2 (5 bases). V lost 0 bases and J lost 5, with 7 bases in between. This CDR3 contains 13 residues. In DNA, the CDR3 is TGTGCCAGCAGTTTAGCTAGAGGGGAGACCCAGTACTTC. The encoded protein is CASSLARGETQYF.

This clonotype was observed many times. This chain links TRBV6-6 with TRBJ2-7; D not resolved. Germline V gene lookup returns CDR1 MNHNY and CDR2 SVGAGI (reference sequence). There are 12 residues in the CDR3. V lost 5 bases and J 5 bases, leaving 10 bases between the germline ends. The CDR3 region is CASSPDRDEQYF. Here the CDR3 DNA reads TGTGCCAGCAGTCCAGATCGGGACGAGCAGTACTTC.

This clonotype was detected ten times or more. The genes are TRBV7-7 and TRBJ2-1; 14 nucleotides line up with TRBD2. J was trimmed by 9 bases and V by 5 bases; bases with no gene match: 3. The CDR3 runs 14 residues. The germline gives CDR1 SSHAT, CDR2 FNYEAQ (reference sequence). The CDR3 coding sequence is TGTGCCAGCAGCCCAGGGACTAGCGGGAGTGAGCAGTTCTTC. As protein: CASSPGTSGSEQFF.

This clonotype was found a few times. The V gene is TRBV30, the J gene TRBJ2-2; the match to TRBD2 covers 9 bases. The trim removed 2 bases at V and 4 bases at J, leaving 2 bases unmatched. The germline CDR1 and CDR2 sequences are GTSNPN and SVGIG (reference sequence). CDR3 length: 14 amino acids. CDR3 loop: CAWSWRGGTGELFF. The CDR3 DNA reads TGTGCCTGGAGTTGGCGGGGGGGCACCGGGGAGCTGTTTTTT.

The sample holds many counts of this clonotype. CDR3 nucleotides: TGCGCCAGCAGCTTCAATCCCGGACTAGCGGGAAACAATGAGCAGTTCTTC. This translates into CASSFNPGLAGNNEQFF. This chain connects TRBV5-1 to TRBJ2-1, with TRBD2 matching over 12 bases. The ends lost 2 bases at V and 5 bases at J; junction bases unmatched: 8. Germline values: CDR1 SGHRS, CDR2 YFSETQ. The CDR3 runs to 17 residues. Complete variable domain (other parts from reference TRBV5-1 and TRBJ2-1): KAGVTQTPRYLIKTRGQQVTLSCSPISGHRSVSWYQQTPGQGLQFLFEYFSETQRNKGNFPGRFSGRQFSNSRSEMNVSTLELGDSALYLCASSFNPGLAGNNEQFFGPGTRLTVL.

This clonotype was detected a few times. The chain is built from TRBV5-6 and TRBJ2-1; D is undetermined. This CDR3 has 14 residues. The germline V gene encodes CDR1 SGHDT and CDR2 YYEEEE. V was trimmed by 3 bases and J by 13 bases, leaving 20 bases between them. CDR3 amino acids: CASSSSRYTMKQFF. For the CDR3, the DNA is TGTGCCAGCAGCTCCTCTAGATATACAATGAAACAGTTCTTC.

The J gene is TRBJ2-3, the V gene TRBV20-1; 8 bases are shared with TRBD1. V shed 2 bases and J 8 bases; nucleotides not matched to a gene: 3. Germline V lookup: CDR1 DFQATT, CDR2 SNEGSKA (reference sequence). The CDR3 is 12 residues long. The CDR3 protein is CSARQGAPTQYF. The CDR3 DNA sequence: TGCAGTGCTAGACAGGGGGCGCCTACGCAGTATTTT.

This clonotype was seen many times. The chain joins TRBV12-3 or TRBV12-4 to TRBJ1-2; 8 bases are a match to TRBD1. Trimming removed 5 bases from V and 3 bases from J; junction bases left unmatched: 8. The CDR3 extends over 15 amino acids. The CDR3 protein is CASSPRTGRDYGYTF. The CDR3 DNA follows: TGTGCCAGCAGTCCTCGGACAGGGCGTGACTATGGCTACACCTTC.

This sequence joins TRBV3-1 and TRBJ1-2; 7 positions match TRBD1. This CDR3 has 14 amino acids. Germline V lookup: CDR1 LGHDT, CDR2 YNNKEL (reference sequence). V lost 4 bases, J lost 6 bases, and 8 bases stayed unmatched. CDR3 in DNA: TGTGCCAGCAGCCGCATGACAGGGCCGGATGGCTACACCTTC. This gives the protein CASSRMTGPDGYTF.

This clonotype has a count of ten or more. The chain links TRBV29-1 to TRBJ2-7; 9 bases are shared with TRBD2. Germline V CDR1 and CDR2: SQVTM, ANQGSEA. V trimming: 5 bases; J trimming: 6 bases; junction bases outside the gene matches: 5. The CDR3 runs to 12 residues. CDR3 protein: CSVSSGNREQYF. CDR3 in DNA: TGCAGCGTTTCTAGCGGGAATCGCGAGCAGTACTTC.

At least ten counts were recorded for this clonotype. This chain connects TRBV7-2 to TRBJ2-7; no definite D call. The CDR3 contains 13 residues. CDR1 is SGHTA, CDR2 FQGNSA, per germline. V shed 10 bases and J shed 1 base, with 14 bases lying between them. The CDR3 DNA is TGTGCCACTTCGATAGGGTTTTCCTACGAGCAGTACTTC. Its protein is CATSIGFSYEQYF.